This T cell receptor beta chain was recorded in a study of shared clonotypes between healthy human individuals. Study details: Used for every donor were three CD4 naive, three CD4 memory, two CD8 naive and one CD8 memory plate. Study-wide findings and caveats: Generation of non-shared clonotypes was less probable than generation of clonotypes shared by all four donors.

Worth noting for this clone: Its antigen is unidentified. The same CDR3 is also encoded by other DNA sequences in this sample.

Naive CD8 cells, CD45RO-negative and positively selected for CCR7, excluded terminally differentiated effector memory CD45RA+ cells. Libraries were prepared by immunoSEQ multiplex PCR; TCRdb keeps only in-frame clonotypes and omits some of them. The repertoire consists of about 2 million clones, with about 95% occurring once and the leading ten covering roughly 1%. Between the trimmed V and J ends, which lost 1 base and 1 base, there was a span of 7 bases. The CDR3 sequence is 14 residues long. Germline CDR1 reads MGHRA; CDR2 reads YSYEKL. The sequence derives from a man aged 18 to 29 in good health. The sample was naive CD8+ T cells sorted from blood. The V call is TRBV4-1, the J call TRBJ2-5; no clear D gene. The CDR3 protein is CASSQGTIQETQYF. The CDR3 coding sequence is TGCGCCAGCAGCCAAGGGACCATCCAAGAGACCCAGTACTTC.